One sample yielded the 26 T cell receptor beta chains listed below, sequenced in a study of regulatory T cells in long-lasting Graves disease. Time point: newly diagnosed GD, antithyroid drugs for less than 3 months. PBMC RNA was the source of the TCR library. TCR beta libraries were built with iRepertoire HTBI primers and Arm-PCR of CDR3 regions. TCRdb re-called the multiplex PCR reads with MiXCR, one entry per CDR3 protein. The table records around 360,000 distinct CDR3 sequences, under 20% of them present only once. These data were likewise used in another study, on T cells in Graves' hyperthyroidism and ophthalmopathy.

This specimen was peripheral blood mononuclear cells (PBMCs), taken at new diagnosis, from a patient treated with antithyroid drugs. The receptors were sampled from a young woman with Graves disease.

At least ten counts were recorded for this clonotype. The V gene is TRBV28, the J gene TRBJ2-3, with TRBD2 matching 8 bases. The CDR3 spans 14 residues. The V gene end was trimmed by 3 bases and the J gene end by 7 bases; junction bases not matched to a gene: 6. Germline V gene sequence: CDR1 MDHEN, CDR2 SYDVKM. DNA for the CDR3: TGTGCCAGCAGTTTGACCAGCGGGAGTAATACGCAGTATTTT. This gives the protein CASSLTSGSNTQYF. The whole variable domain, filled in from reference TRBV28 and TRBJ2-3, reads DVKVTQSSRYLVKRTGEKVFLECVQDMDHENMFWYRQDPGLGLRLIYFSYDVKMKEKGDIPEGYSVSREKKERFSLILESASTNQTSMYLCASSLTSGSNTQYFGPGTRLTVL.

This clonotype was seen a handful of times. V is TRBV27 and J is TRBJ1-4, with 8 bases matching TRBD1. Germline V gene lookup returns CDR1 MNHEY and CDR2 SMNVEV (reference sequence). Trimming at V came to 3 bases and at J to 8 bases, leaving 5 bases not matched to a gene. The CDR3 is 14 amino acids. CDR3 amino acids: CASSFGTGPEKLFF. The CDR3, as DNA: TGTGCCAGCAGTTTCGGGACAGGACCCGAAAAACTGTTTTTT.

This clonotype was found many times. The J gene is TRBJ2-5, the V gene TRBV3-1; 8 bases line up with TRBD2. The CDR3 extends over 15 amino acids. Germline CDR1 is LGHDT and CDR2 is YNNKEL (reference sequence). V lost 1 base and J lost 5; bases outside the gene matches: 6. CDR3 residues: CASSQGLANGETQYF. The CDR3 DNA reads TGTGCCAGCAGCCAAGGACTAGCGAACGGGGAGACCCAGTACTTC.

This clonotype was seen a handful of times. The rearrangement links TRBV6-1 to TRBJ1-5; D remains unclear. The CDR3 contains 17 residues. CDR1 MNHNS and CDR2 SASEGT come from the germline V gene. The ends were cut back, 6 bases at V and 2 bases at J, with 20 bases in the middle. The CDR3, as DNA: TGTGCCAGCAGCTCAAACCCGGGCCAAGGAGGCAATCAGCCCCAGCATTTT. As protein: CASSSNPGQGGNQPQHF.

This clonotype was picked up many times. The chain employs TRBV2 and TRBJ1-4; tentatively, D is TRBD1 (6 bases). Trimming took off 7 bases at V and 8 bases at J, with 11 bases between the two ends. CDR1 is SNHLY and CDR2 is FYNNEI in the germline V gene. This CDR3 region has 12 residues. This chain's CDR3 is CASMGGPEKLFF. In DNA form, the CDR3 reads TGTGCCAGCATGGGGGGCCCGGAAAAACTGTTTTTT. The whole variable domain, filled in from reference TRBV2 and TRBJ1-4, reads EPEVTQTPSHQVTQMGQEVILRCVPISNHLYFYWYRQILGQKVEFLVSFYNNEISEKSEIFDDQFSVERPDGSNFTLKIRSTKLEDSAMYFCASMGGPEKLFFGSGTQLSVL.

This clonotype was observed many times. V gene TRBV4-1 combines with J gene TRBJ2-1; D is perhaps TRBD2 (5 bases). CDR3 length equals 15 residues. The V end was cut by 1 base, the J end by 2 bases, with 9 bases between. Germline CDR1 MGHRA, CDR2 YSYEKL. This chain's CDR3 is CASSQVASTYNEQFF. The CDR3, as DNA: TGCGCCAGCAGCCAAGTGGCTAGCACCTACAATGAGCAGTTCTTC.

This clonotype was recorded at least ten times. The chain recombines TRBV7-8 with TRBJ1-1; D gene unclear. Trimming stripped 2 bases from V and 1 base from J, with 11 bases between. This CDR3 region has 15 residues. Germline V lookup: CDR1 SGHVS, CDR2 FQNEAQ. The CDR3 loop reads CASSLIAETNTEAFF. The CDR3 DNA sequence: TGTGCCAGCAGCTTAATCGCAGAGACGAACACTGAAGCTTTCTTT.

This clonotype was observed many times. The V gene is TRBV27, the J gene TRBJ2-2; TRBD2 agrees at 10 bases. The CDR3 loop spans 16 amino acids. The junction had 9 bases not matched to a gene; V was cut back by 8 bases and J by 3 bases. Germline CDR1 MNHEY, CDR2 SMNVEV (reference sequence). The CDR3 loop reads CASLRTSGQYTGELFF. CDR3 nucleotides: TGTGCCAGCCTACGGACTAGCGGACAATACACCGGGGAGCTGTTTTTT.

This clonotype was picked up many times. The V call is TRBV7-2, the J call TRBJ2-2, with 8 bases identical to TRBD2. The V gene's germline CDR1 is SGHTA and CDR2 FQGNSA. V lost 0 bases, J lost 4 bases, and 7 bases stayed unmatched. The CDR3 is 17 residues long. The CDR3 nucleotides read TGTGCCAGCAGCTTAGCGTTACTAGCGGAACCCACCGGGGAGCTGTTTTTT. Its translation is CASSLALLAEPTGELFF.

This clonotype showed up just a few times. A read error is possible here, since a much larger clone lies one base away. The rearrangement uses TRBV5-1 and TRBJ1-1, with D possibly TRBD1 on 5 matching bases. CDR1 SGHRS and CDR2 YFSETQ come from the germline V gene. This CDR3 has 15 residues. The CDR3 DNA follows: TGCGCCAGCAAATGGTATGGGGGGGATAACACTCAAGCTTTCTTT. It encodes CASKWYGGDNTQAFF. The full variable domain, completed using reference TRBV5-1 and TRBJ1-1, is KAGVTQTPRYLIKTRGQQVTLSCSPISGHRSVSWYQQTPGQGLQFLFEYFSETQRNKGNFPGRFSGRQFSNSRSEMNVSTLELGDSALYLCASKWYGGDNTQAFFGQGTRLTVV.

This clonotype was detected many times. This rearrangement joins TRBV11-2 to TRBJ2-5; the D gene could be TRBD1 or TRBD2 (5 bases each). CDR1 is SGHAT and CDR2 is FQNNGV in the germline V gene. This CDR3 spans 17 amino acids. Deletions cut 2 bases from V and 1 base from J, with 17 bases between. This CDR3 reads CASSLSETGRGQETQYF. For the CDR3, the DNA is TGTGCCAGCAGCTTATCAGAAACGGGAAGGGGCCAAGAGACCCAGTACTTC.

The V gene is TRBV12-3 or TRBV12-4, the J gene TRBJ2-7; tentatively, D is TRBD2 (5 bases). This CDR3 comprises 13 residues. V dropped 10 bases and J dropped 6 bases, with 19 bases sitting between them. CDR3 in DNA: TGTGCCATTCCCTGTGGGATGGCGGGCGAGCAGTACTTC. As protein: CAIPCGMAGEQYF.

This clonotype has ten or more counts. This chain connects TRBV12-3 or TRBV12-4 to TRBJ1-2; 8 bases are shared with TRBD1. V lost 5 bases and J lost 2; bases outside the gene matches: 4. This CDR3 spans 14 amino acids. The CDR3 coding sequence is TGTGCCAGCAGTAGGGGACAGGCCAACTATGGCTACACCTTC. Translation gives CASSRGQANYGYTF.

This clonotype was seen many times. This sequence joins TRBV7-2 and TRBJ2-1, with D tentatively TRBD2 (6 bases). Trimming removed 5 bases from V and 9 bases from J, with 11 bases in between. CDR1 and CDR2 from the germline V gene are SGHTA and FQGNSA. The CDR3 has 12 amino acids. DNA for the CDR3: TGTGCCAGCAGCATGAGGCGGGGTGAGCAGTTCTTC. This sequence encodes CASSMRRGEQFF. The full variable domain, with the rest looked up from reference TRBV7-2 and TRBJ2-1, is GAGVSQSPSNKVTEKGKDVELRCDPISGHTALYWYRQSLGQGLEFLIYFQGNSAPDKSGLPSDRFSAERTGGSVSTLTIQRTQQEDSAVYLCASSMRRGEQFFGPGTRLTVL.

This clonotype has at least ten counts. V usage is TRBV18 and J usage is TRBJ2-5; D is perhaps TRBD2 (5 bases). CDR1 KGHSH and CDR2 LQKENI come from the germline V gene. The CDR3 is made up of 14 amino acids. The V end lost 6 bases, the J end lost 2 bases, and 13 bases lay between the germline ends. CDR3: CASSPFGLQETQYF. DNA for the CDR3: TGTGCCAGCTCTCCGTTTGGACTTCAAGAGACCCAGTACTTC.

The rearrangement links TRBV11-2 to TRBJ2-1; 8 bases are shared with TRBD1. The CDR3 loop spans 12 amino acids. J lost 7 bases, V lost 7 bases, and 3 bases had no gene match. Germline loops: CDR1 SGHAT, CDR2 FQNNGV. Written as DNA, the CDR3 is TGTGCCAGCAATAGACAGGGGAATGAGCAGTTCTTC. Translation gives CASNRQGNEQFF.

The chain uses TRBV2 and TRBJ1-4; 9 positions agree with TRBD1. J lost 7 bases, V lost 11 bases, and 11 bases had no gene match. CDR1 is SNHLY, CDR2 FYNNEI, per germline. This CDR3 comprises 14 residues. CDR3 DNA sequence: TGTGCCTGGGGTCCGGGACAGGGTATTGAAAAACTGTTTTTT. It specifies CAWGPGQGIEKLFF.

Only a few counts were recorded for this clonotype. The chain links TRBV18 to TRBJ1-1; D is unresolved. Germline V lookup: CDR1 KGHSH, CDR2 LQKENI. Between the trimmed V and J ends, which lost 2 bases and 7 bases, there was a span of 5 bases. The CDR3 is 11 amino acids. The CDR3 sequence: CASSPSGEAFF. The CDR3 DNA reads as TGTGCCAGCTCACCATCCGGTGAAGCTTTCTTT. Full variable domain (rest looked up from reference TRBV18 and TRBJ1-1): NAGVMQNPRHLVRRRGQEARLRCSPMKGHSHVYWYRQLPEEGLKFMVYLQKENIIDESGMPKERFSAEFPKEGPSILRIQQVVRGDSAAYFCASSPSGEAFFGQGTRLTVV.

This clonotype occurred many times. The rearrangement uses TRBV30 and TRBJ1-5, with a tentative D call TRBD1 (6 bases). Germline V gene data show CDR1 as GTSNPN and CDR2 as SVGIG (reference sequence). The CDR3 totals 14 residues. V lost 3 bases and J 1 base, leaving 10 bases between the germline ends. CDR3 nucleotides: TGTGCCTGGAGCTCGGACAGCAGCAATCAGCCCCAGCATTTT. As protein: CAWSSDSSNQPQHF.

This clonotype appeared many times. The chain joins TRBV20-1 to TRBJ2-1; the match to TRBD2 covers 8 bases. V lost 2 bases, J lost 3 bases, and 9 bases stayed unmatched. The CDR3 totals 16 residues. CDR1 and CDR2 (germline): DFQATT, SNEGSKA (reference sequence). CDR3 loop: CSARHSGGSLYNEQFF. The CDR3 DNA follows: TGCAGTGCTAGACACAGCGGGGGCTCCCTCTACAATGAGCAGTTCTTC.

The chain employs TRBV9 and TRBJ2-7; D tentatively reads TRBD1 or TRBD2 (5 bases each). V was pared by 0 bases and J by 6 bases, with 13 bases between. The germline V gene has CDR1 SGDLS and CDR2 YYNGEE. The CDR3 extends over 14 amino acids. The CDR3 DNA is TGTGCCAGCAGCGTAGGTCCCGGGGACGGCGAGCAGTACTTC. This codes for CASSVGPGDGEQYF. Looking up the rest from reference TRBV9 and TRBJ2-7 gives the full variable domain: DSGVTQTPKHLITATGQRVTLRCSPRSGDLSVYWYQQSLDQGLQFLIQYYNGEERAKGNILERFSAQQFPDLHSELNLSSLELGDSALYFCASSVGPGDGEQYFGPGTRLTVT.

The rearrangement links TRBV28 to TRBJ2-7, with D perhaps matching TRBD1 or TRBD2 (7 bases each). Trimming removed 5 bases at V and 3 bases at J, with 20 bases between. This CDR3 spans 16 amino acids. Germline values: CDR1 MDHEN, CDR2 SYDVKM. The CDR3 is CASSPNRGWEGYEQYF. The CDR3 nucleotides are TGTGCCAGCAGTCCCAACAGGGGATGGGAGGGCTACGAGCAGTACTTC.

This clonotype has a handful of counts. The CDR3 reads CASSDLTSGGARNEQFF. The CDR3 nucleotides read TGTGCCAGCAGTGACTTGACTAGCGGGGGGGCTAGAAATGAGCAGTTCTTC. The rearrangement uses TRBV25-1 and TRBJ2-1; 14 positions agree with TRBD2. V gave up 3 bases and J gave up 7 bases; unmatched junction bases: 8. Germline V lookup: CDR1 MGHDK, CDR2 SYGVNS. The CDR3 sequence is 17 residues long.

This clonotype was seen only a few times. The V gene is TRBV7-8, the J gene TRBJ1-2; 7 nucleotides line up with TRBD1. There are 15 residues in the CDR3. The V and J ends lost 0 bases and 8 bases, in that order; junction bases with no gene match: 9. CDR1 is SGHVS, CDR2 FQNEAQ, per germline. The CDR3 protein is CASSLAQGTALGYTF. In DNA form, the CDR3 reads TGTGCCAGCAGCTTAGCTCAGGGGACAGCGCTCGGCTACACCTTC.

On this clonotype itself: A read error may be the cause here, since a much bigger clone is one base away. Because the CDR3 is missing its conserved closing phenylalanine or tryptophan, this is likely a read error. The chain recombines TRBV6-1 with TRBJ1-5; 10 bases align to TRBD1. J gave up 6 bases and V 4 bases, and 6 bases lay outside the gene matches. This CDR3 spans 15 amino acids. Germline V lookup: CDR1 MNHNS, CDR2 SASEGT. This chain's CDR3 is CASSVGQGLGQPQHS. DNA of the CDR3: TGTGCCAGCAGTGTGGGACAGGGGCTTGGTCAGCCCCAGCATTCT.

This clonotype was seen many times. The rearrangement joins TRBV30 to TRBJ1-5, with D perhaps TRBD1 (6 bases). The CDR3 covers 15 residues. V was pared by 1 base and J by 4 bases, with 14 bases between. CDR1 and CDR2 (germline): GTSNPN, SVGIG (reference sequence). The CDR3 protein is CAWSAGDGGNQPQHF. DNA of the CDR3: TGTGCCTGGAGTGCAGGGGACGGAGGGAATCAGCCCCAGCATTTT.